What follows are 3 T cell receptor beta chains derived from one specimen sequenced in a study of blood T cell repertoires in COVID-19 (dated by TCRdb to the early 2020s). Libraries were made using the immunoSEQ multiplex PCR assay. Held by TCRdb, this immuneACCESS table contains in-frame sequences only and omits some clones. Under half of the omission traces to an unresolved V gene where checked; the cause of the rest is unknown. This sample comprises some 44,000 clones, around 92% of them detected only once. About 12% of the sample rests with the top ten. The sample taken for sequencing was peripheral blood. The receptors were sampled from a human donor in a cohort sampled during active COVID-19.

CDR3 DNA sequence: TGTGCCAGCTCACCCAGGACAGGAACCGGGGAGCTGTTTTTT. This gives the protein CASSPRTGTGELFF. The gene calls are TRBV18 and TRBJ2-2; TRBD1 agrees at 7 bases. The germline V gene has CDR1 KGHSH and CDR2 LQKENI. Trimming cost V 3 bases and J 5 bases; bases outside gene matches: 3. The CDR3 consists of 14 residues.

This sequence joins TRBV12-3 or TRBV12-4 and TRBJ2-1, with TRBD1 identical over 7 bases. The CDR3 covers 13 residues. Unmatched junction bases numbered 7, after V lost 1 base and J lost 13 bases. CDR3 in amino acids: CASSLDRGNFQFF. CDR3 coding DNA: TGTGCCAGCAGTTTAGACAGGGGCAACTTTCAGTTCTTC.

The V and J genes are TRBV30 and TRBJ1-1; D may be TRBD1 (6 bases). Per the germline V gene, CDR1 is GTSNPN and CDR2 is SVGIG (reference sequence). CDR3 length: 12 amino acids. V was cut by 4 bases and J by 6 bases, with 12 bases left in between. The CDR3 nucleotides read TGTGCCTGGAACAGGGTTACGGCTGAAGCTTTCTTT. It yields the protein CAWNRVTAEAFF. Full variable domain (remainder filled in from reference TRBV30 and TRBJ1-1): SQTIHQWPATLVQPVGSPLSLECTVEGTSNPNLYWYRQAAGRGLQLLFYSVGIGQISSEVPQNLSASRPQDRQFILSSKKLLLSDSGFYLCAWNRVTAEAFFGQGTRLTVV.